The 20 T cell receptor beta chains listed next were all sequenced from one sample in a study of cytomegalovirus exposure and HLA in healthy donors. Use of 60 Vbeta and 13 Jbeta primers characterized the PCR. Some clones are missing from TCRdb's copy, which holds only in-frame ones; the method was immunoSEQ multiplex PCR. Among around 95,000 clones, about 75% were seen once, and the ten largest hold roughly a tenth. Sequencing was performed on PBMCs. These receptor sequences come from a man younger than 40 in good health and CMV-seropositive.

V usage is TRBV4-1 and J usage is TRBJ1-5; D is perhaps TRBD1 (5 bases). Germline CDR1 is MGHRA and CDR2 is YSYEKL. V was cut by 1 base and J by 3 bases, with 7 bases left in between. CDR3 length equals 14 residues. For the CDR3, the DNA is TGCGCCAGCAGCCAAGGACAGTTCAATCAGCCCCAGCATTTT. It translates to CASSQGQFNQPQHF.

V and J are TRBV4-2 and TRBJ2-5; 9 nucleotides align to TRBD1. The V segment lost 1 base and the J segment 4 bases; nucleotides outside the gene matches: 4. From germline, CDR1 is LGHNA and CDR2 YNFKEQ. The CDR3 spans 15 residues. CDR3 in amino acids: CASSQATGGLETQYF. CDR3 DNA sequence: TGTGCCAGCAGCCAAGCGACAGGGGGGTTAGAGACCCAGTACTTC.

This clone occurred once. J is TRBJ1-5 and V is TRBV5-1; unclear D gene. Between the trimmed V and J ends, which lost 0 bases and 9 bases, there was a span of 13 bases. Looked up from germline, CDR1 is SGHRS and CDR2 is YFSETQ. The CDR3 extends over 14 amino acids. CDR3 loop: CASSLAGGSRPQHF. CDR3 nucleotides: TGCGCCAGCAGCTTGGCTGGAGGGAGTCGGCCCCAGCATTTT.

The J gene is TRBJ2-7, the V gene TRBV28, with no clear D. CDR1 and CDR2 (germline): MDHEN, SYDVKM. The CDR3 contains 12 residues. The ends were cut back, 5 bases at V and 2 bases at J, with 7 bases in the middle. The CDR3, as DNA: TGTGCCAGCAGTCCCCAAACCTACGAGCAGTACTTC. Protein sequence: CASSPQTYEQYF.

This chain connects TRBV28 to TRBJ1-4; 8 bases map to TRBD1. Germline V gene lookup returns CDR1 MDHEN and CDR2 SYDVKM. With V trimmed by 5 bases and J by 6 bases, 5 bases remained unmatched. This CDR3 comprises 14 residues. CDR3 region: CASSAAGGYEKLFF. The CDR3 nucleotides are TGTGCCAGCAGTGCGGCAGGGGGCTATGAAAAACTGTTTTTT. The full variable domain, in which reference TRBV28 and TRBJ1-4 provide the parts outside the CDR3, is DVKVTQSSRYLVKRTGEKVFLECVQDMDHENMFWYRQDPGLGLRLIYFSYDVKMKEKGDIPEGYSVSREKKERFSLILESASTNQTSMYLCASSAAGGYEKLFFGSGTQLSVL.

CDR3 coding DNA: TGTGCCAGCAGTGCAACAGATACGCAGTATTTT. This codes for CASSATDTQYF. The gene calls are TRBV6-1 and TRBJ2-3; D call uncertain. Germline CDR1 MNHNS, CDR2 SASEGT. The germline V and J ends were trimmed by 4 bases and 3 bases, with 2 bases remaining between them. The CDR3 length is 11 residues.

This clone was seen only a few times. The chain employs TRBV14 and TRBJ2-3; 14 positions match TRBD2. The germline CDR1 and CDR2 sequences are SGHDN and FVKESK. The V and J ends lost 3 bases and 4 bases, in that order; junction bases with no gene match: 0. This CDR3 region has 15 residues. The CDR3 is CASSQTSGGADTQYF. DNA for the CDR3: TGTGCCAGCAGCCAGACTAGCGGGGGGGCAGATACGCAGTATTTT.

This clone occurred once. The genes are TRBV29-1 and TRBJ1-2; TRBD1 matches at 11 bases. Germline V gene data show CDR1 as SQVTM and CDR2 as ANQGSEA. The CDR3 spans 13 residues. V lost 6 bases and J lost 4; bases outside the gene matches: 4. This chain's CDR3 is CSVSGQGAYGYTF. The CDR3, as DNA: TGCAGCGTCAGTGGACAGGGGGCCTATGGCTACACCTTC.

The rearrangement links TRBV2 to TRBJ2-3, with 8 nucleotides matching TRBD1. The CDR3 has 17 residues. Germline V CDR1 and CDR2: SNHLY, FYNNEI. Trimming at V came to 2 bases and at J to 3 bases, leaving 10 bases not matched to a gene. For the CDR3, the DNA is TGTGCCAGCAGTGAACTTGGGCCAGGGGGCATTACAGATACGCAGTATTTT. Protein product: CASSELGPGGITDTQYF.

Only one count was recorded for this clone. This chain joins TRBV15 and TRBJ2-7, with TRBD1 identical over 7 bases. CDR1 is LNHNV and CDR2 is YYDKDF in the germline V gene (reference sequence). V was pared by 4 bases and J by 2 bases, with 8 bases of the junction left unmatched. This CDR3 has 15 residues. CDR3 sequence reads: CATSINRGPPYEQYF. The CDR3 DNA follows: TGTGCCACCAGCATTAACAGGGGTCCTCCCTACGAGCAGTACTTC.

This clone was detected only a few times. For the CDR3, the DNA is TGTGCCAGCAGCCCCGGGGGGAGCACTGAGCAGTTCTTC. Protein sequence: CASSPGGSTEQFF. V usage is TRBV4-2 and J usage is TRBJ2-1; 7 bases match TRBD2. The junction had 6 bases not matched to a gene; V was cut back by 4 bases and J by 9 bases. Germline assignment: CDR1 LGHNA and CDR2 YNFKEQ. The CDR3 spans 13 residues.

The V call is TRBV15, the J call TRBJ2-1, with 13 bases identical to TRBD2. There are 17 residues in the CDR3. Germline loops: CDR1 LNHNV, CDR2 YYDKDF (reference sequence). J was trimmed by 6 bases and V by 7 bases; bases with no gene match: 12. This chain's CDR3 is CATKTSGGRRPGNEQFF. The CDR3 DNA reads as TGTGCCACCAAGACTAGCGGGGGGCGACGCCCTGGCAATGAGCAGTTCTTC.

The chain couples TRBV6-5 to TRBJ1-2; possible D gene TRBD1, 6 bases. Trimming shortened V by 0 bases and J by 4 bases, and 6 bases separated the two germline ends. Germline V gives CDR1 MNHEY, CDR2 SVGAGI. The CDR3 covers 13 residues. CDR3 sequence reads: CASSYSDSYGYTF. Written as DNA, the CDR3 is TGTGCCAGCAGTTACTCGGACAGCTATGGCTACACCTTC.

This clone has just a few counts. The J gene is TRBJ1-6, the V gene TRBV2; D perhaps matches TRBD1 (6 bases). This CDR3 is built from 13 residues. The germline gives CDR1 SNHLY, CDR2 FYNNEI. Trimming removed 5 bases at V and 7 bases at J, with 9 bases between. DNA for the CDR3: TGTGCCAGCAGTCCCAGGGGAAATTCACCCCTCCACTTT. This gives the protein CASSPRGNSPLHF. Full variable domain (remainder filled in from reference TRBV2 and TRBJ1-6): EPEVTQTPSHQVTQMGQEVILRCVPISNHLYFYWYRQILGQKVEFLVSFYNNEISEKSEIFDDQFSVERPDGSNFTLKIRSTKLEDSAMYFCASSPRGNSPLHFGNGTRLTVT.

The V call is TRBV14, the J call TRBJ1-2; possibly TRBD1 for D (6 bases). Germline CDR1 and CDR2: SGHDN and FVKESK. CDR3 length equals 13 residues. V lost 4 bases and J lost 8, with 14 bases in between. CDR3 sequence: CASSLPGQGGYTF. The CDR3 bases are TGTGCCAGCAGCCTCCCGGGACAAGGAGGCTACACCTTC.

The chain joins TRBV4-2 to TRBJ1-3; D remains ambiguous. The CDR3 spans 17 residues. V lost 0 bases, J lost 0 bases, and 12 bases lay in between. Germline CDR1 reads LGHNA; CDR2 reads YNFKEQ. CDR3 sequence (DNA): TGTGCCAGCAGCCAAGATAAGTCCCACAGCTCTGGAAACACCATATATTTT. This sequence encodes CASSQDKSHSSGNTIYF.

The chain is built from TRBV5-6 and TRBJ2-4, with 7 bases aligning to TRBD1. This CDR3 region has 13 residues. CDR1 is SGHDT, CDR2 YYEEEE, per germline. J gave up 8 bases and V 4 bases, and 6 bases lay outside the gene matches. DNA of the CDR3: TGTGCCAGCAGCGCCAGACAGGGCTACATTCAGTACTTC. Amino acid sequence: CASSARQGYIQYF.

This chain uses TRBV29-1 with TRBJ2-1; 16 bases are a match to TRBD2. There are 16 residues in the CDR3. CDR1 is SQVTM, CDR2 ANQGSEA, per germline. With 7 bases clipped from V and 6 bases from J, the junction kept 9 bases outside the gene matches. The CDR3 bases are TGCAGCGCCGTGGAGGGGACTAGCGGGGGGGCCAATGAGCAGTTCTTC. Translated: CSAVEGTSGGANEQFF.

The genes are TRBV7-3 and TRBJ1-1; D perhaps matches TRBD1 (6 bases). Germline V lookup: CDR1 SGHTA, CDR2 FQGTGA. CDR3 length: 14 residues. V shed 2 bases and J shed 2 bases, with 9 bases lying between them. CDR3 loop: CASSLEQGNTEAFF. The DNA of the CDR3 is TGTGCCAGCAGCTTAGAACAGGGTAACACTGAAGCTTTCTTT. The full variable domain, with the rest looked up from reference TRBV7-3 and TRBJ1-1, is GAGVSQTPSNKVTEKGKYVELRCDPISGHTALYWYRQSLGQGPEFLIYFQGTGAADDSGLPNDRFFAVRPEGSVSTLKIQRTERGDSAVYLCASSLEQGNTEAFFGQGTRLTVV.

The chain is built from TRBV4-3 and TRBJ2-7; 10 nucleotides line up with TRBD1. Germline trimming cut 0 bases from V and 1 base from J; bases unmatched to any gene: 3. This CDR3 region has 16 residues. Germline loops: CDR1 LGHNA, CDR2 YSLEER. The CDR3 loop reads CASSQDRTGGSYEQYF. As DNA, the CDR3 is TGCGCCAGCAGCCAAGACCGGACAGGGGGATCCTACGAGCAGTACTTC.